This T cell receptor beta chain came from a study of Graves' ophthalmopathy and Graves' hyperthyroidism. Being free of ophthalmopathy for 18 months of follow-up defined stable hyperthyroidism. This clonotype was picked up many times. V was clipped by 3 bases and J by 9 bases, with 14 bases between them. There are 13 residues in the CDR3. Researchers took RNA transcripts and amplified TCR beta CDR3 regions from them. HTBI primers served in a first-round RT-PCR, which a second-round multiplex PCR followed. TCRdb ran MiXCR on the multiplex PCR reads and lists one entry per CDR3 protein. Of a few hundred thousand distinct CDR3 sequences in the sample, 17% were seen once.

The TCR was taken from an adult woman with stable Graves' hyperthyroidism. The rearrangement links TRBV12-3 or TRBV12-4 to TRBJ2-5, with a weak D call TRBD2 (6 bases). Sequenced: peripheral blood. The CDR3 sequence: CASSFFGEAAQYF. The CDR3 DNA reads TGTGCCAGCAGTTTCTTTGGGGAGGCGGCCCAGTACTTC.